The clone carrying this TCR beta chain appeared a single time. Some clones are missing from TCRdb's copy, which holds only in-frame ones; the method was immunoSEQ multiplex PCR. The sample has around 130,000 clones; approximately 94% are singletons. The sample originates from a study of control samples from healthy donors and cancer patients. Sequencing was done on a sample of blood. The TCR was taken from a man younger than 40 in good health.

This CDR3 reads CASSYSSSGDDDGYTF. The DNA for the CDR3 is TGTGCCAGCAGTTACTCCTCGAGTGGGGACGACGATGGCTACACCTTC. The V call is TRBV6-6, the J call TRBJ1-2; a possible D gene is TRBD1 (5 bases). The ends were cut back, 0 bases at V and 6 bases at J, with 17 bases in the middle. In germline, CDR1 is MNHNY, CDR2 SVGAGI (reference sequence). The CDR3 contains 16 residues.